This is a list of T cell receptor beta chains from one sample in a study of T cell responses to AZD1222 COVID-19 vaccine. Assay: immunoSEQ multiplex PCR; the TCRdb copy retains only in-frame clones and omits some. The sample has 130,000 or so clones, just over 85% seen once; the top ten hold 20% to 25%. The sequencing here drew on peripheral blood, taken on day 0 of AZD1222 vaccination. The receptors were gathered from an adult in good health. Both conserved end residues are part of each CDR3. Fields, in order: clone size, J gene, D gene, V gene, CDR3 protein, CDR3 DNA. D genes are given only for firm matches. Only part of the rows carry a size: once, few, many, or a class if the clone is expanded.

.	TRBJ2-7	.	TRBV7-8	CASSLVPYEQYF	TGTGCCAGCAGCTTAGTACCTTACGAGCAGTACTTC
.	TRBJ2-1	.	TRBV5-5	CASSWTYSSYNEQFF	TGTGCCAGCAGCTGGACTTACAGCTCCTACAATGAGCAGTTCTTC
few	TRBJ1-3	.	TRBV7-9	CASSHGRGPGNTIYF	TGTGCCAGCAGCCACGGTCGGGGACCTGGAAACACCATATATTTT
once	TRBJ2-7	TRBD2	TRBV2	CASSEARGGRAYEQYF	TGTGCCAGCAGTGAAGCGCGGGGGGGGAGAGCCTACGAGCAGTACTTC
.	TRBJ2-2	TRBD1	TRBV4-3	CASSTRQGSTGELFF	TGCGCCAGCAGCACCCGACAGGGGTCCACCGGGGAGCTGTTTTTT
.	TRBJ2-7	TRBD1	TRBV9	CASSPRDSPLAYEQYF	TGTGCCAGCAGCCCCAGGGACAGCCCACTTGCCTACGAGCAGTACTTC
.	TRBJ2-7	.	TRBV2	CASTGHRTYEQYF	TGTGCCAGCACCGGGCACAGAACCTACGAGCAGTACTTC
.	TRBJ2-3	.	TRBV5-1	CASSLGGLGDTQYF	TGCGCCAGCAGCTTGGGGGGCCTCGGGGATACGCAGTATTTT
.	TRBJ1-4	TRBD1	TRBV2	CASGHRGLGEKLFF	TGTGCCAGCGGGCACAGGGGGCTAGGGGAAAAACTGTTTTTT
.	TRBJ1-5	.	TRBV6-5	CASRDGHRAYQPQHF	TGTGCCAGCAGGGACGGGCACAGGGCGTACCAGCCCCAGCATTTT
few	TRBJ2-7	TRBD1	TRBV6-5	CASSYPGQGNYEQYF	TGTGCCAGCAGTTACCCGGGACAGGGGAACTACGAGCAGTACTTC
.	TRBJ2-1	.	TRBV28	CASSPYGTEPYNEQFF	TGTGCCAGCAGCCCATACGGTACAGAACCCTACAATGAGCAGTTCTTC
.	TRBJ1-2	.	TRBV19	CASSIDVLLGGSGYTF	TGTGCCAGTAGTATAGATGTGTTGCTTGGGGGAAGCGGCTACACCTTC
once	TRBJ2-6	TRBD2	TRBV4-2	CASSLAGGSGANVLTF	TGTGCCAGCAGCCTGGCGGGGGGTTCGGGGGCCAACGTCCTGACTTTC
.	TRBJ2-1	.	TRBV5-1	CASSPTIDRTLNNEQFF	TGCGCCAGCAGCCCTACAATAGACAGAACACTCAACAATGAGCAGTTCTTC
.	TRBJ1-4	TRBD1	TRBV23-1	CASSHKGASATEKLFF	TGCGCCAGCAGTCACAAGGGGGCGTCGGCGACTGAAAAACTGTTTTTT
once	TRBJ2-3	.	TRBV7-2	CASSFPPDTQYF	TGTGCCAGCAGCTTCCCCCCAGATACGCAGTATTTT
.	TRBJ2-3	.	TRBV18	CASSLGERSGTDTQYF	TGTGCCAGCTCACTCGGCGAACGGTCCGGCACAGATACGCAGTATTTT
.	TRBJ2-3	TRBD1	TRBV4-3	CASSHPLDRGETDTQYF	TGCGCCAGCAGCCACCCACTGGACAGGGGCGAAACAGATACGCAGTATTTT
once	TRBJ1-1	.	TRBV6-1	CASSEGRYGAFF	TGTGCCAGCAGTGAAGGGAGGTATGGAGCTTTCTTT
.	TRBJ1-1	.	TRBV7-6	CASSLELGGNTEAFF	TGTGCCAGCAGCTTAGAGTTGGGCGGGAACACTGAAGCTTTCTTT
.	TRBJ2-1	TRBD2	TRBV7-6	CASSWNGLAGSNEQFF	TGTGCCAGCAGCTGGAACGGACTAGCGGGGTCCAATGAGCAGTTCTTC
.	TRBJ1-3	.	TRBV7-9	CASSPTGNSGNTIYF	TGTGCCAGCAGCCCGACGGGCAACTCTGGAAACACCATATATTTT
few	TRBJ1-6	TRBD1	TRBV30	CAWRTGEEDSPLHF	TGTGCCTGGCGGACAGGGGAGGAAGATTCACCCCTCCACTTT
.	TRBJ1-1	.	TRBV7-9	CASSIPPITGQVNTEAFF	TGTGCCAGCAGCATCCCGCCAATTACAGGGCAGGTGAACACTGAAGCTTTCTTT
.	TRBJ1-3	.	TRBV6-5	CAGGRFSSGNTIYF	TGTGCCGGGGGGCGATTTAGCTCTGGAAACACCATATATTTT
.	TRBJ2-2	TRBD1	TRBV14	CASSRTGGAGELFF	TGTGCCAGCAGCCGGACAGGGGGGGCCGGGGAGCTGTTTTTT
.	TRBJ1-1	TRBD1	TRBV6-2/TRBV6-3	CASSRGNTEAFF	TGTGCCAGCAGCAGGGGGAATACTGAAGCTTTCTTT
.	TRBJ2-7	.	TRBV3-1/TRBV3-2	CASSQRGGPSYEQYF	TGTGCCAGCAGCCAAAGGGGGGGGCCCTCCTACGAGCAGTACTTC
.	TRBJ1-2	TRBD1	TRBV4-3	CASSQGTGQLYGYTF	TGCGCCAGCAGCCAGGGAACGGGACAGCTCTATGGCTACACCTTC
few	TRBJ2-3	.	TRBV4-2	CASSQDLDSGDSTDTQYF	TGTGCCAGCAGCCAAGATTTGGACAGCGGGGATAGCACAGATACGCAGTATTTT
.	TRBJ2-7	TRBD1	TRBV24-1	CATTGQGGEQYF	TGTGCCACCACGGGACAGGGGGGCGAGCAGTACTTC
.	TRBJ1-2	.	TRBV4-3	CASSRSVGEFYGYTF	TGCGCCAGCAGCCGGTCGGTGGGGGAGTTCTATGGCTACACCTTC
few	TRBJ2-1	TRBD2	TRBV10-3	CAISLTSGGAGSEQFF	TGTGCCATCAGCCTGACTAGCGGGGGGGCCGGCAGTGAGCAGTTCTTC
.	TRBJ2-2	.	TRBV6-5	CASRTTGNTGELFF	TGTGCCAGCAGAACGACAGGGAACACCGGGGAGCTGTTTTTT
.	TRBJ2-7	.	TRBV9	CASSAGGGQSYEQYF	TGTGCCAGCAGCGCCGGAGGGGGACAGTCCTACGAGCAGTACTTC
.	TRBJ2-1	TRBD1	TRBV4-1	CASSQLTSRGFYNEQFF	TGCGCCAGCAGCCAATTAACAAGCAGGGGGTTCTACAATGAGCAGTTCTTC
.	TRBJ2-2	TRBD2	TRBV11-3	CASSRGGVDTGELFF	TGTGCCAGCAGCCGTGGGGGGGTTGATACCGGGGAGCTGTTTTTT
.	TRBJ1-2	TRBD1	TRBV2	CASSVPAGGKPNYGYTF	TGTGCCAGCAGTGTCCCGGCAGGGGGTAAGCCTAACTATGGCTACACCTTC
few	TRBJ1-1	.	TRBV7-9	CASSPRVAPEAFF	TGTGCCAGCAGCCCCCGGGTTGCCCCTGAAGCTTTCTTT
.	TRBJ2-1	.	TRBV11-2	CASSLVRASSYNEQFF	TGTGCCAGCAGCTTAGTGAGGGCTAGCTCCTACAATGAGCAGTTCTTC
.	TRBJ1-2	TRBD1	TRBV28	CASSPPQGALYGYTF	TGTGCCAGCAGTCCCCCCCAGGGGGCGTTATATGGCTACACCTTC
.	TRBJ1-5	.	TRBV6-5	CAGAVELSQPQHF	TGTGCCGGAGCCGTGGAGTTAAGTCAGCCCCAGCATTTT
.	TRBJ2-7	.	TRBV6-6	CASSSGVIYEQYF	TGTGCCAGCAGTTCCGGGGTAATCTACGAGCAGTACTTC
.	TRBJ1-5	.	TRBV30	CAWRQGAYSNQPQHF	TGTGCCTGGAGACAGGGAGCTTATAGCAATCAGCCCCAGCATTTT
.	TRBJ1-3	TRBD1	TRBV7-2	CASSLNGQGASGNTIYF	TGTGCCAGCAGCCTTAATGGGCAGGGGGCATCTGGAAACACCATATATTTT
.	TRBJ1-3	.	TRBV28	CASSFFGYSGNTIYF	TGTGCCAGCAGTTTCTTTGGATACTCTGGAAACACCATATATTTT
.	TRBJ2-7	.	TRBV28	CASSLYPPLGEQYF	TGTGCCAGCAGTTTATACCCCCCGTTAGGGGAGCAGTACTTC
.	TRBJ2-1	.	TRBV5-4	CASSLASSEQFF	TGTGCCAGCAGCTTGGCGTCGTCTGAGCAGTTCTTC
.	TRBJ2-5	.	TRBV19	CASSIDPRAETQYF	TGTGCCAGTAGTATAGATCCCAGGGCAGAGACCCAGTACTTC